The T cell receptor beta chain described here comes from a study of preoperative IRX-2 immunotherapy in early breast cancer. Stated treatment: preoperative locoregional IRX-2 cytokine immunotherapy. This phase Ib study tested locoregional IRX-2 cytokine immunotherapy given before surgery. Generated by immunoSEQ multiplex PCR, the TCRdb table keeps only in-frame clones and is missing some. The profile shows roughly 43,000 clones, over 85% of them singletons. This CDR3 is 17 amino acids long. CDR1 is MGHRA and CDR2 is YSYEKL in the germline V gene. The V end lost 1 base, the J end lost 0 bases, and 13 bases lay between the germline ends.

The chain has TRBV4-1 and TRBJ1-3; tentative D call: TRBD1 (6 bases). This receptor was taken from a human donor with breast cancer. The material was tumor tissue, obtained after IRX-2 immunotherapy. The CDR3 coding sequence is TGCGCCAGCAGCCAAGGGGGACACGGGAGCTCTGGAAACACCATATATTTT. Protein: CASSQGGHGSSGNTIYF.